This TCR beta chain is drawn from a study of blood T cell repertoires in COVID-19 (dated by TCRdb to the early 2020s). Study-level background: Samples covering the acute and convalescent phases of COVID-19 were provided by collaborators in the United States, Italy and Spain. The material from the prospective study consisted of cDNA or gDNA derived from T cells, B-cell-depleted T cells, or PBMCs. Sample metadata almost always included a de-identified subject ID, COVID-19 status, age in years and sex. Samples came from the ongoing ImmuneRACE study (first 160 participants) plus 1,254 subjects from 6 global collaborators. Subjects who had been exposed to COVID-19, were actively infected with it, or had recovered from it provided the deeply sampled blood TCRbeta repertoires that made up the dataset. The repertoires were made available in a free public database intended to serve as a resource for research on the immune response to SARS-CoV-2. Where HLA class I and class II types were available, the types were taken from metadata supplied by the sample provider, not from assay-based typing. General conclusions and limits of the study: The quantity of clinical and demographic metadata differed by source and by participant and was supplied without curation.

The junction shows trimming of 5 bases on V and 6 bases on J, plus 10 bases between the germline ends. Including the terminal cysteine and phenylalanine, the CDR3 comprises 12 residues. The sequence is cut down to CDR3 DNA, 36 bases in frame from base 1. Collaborating institutions collected whole blood in K2EDTA tubes following their own protocols. For TCRbeta analysis, collaborators shipped samples in one of three forms: frozen whole blood, isolated PBMCs, or DNA extracted from either of those sample types. TCRbeta CDR3 regions were amplified from genomic DNA using the immunoSEQ Assay, a bias-controlled multiplex PCR. The authors processed their data as follows. The number of nucleated cells in each sample was estimated by amplification of reference gene primers within the assay. To quantify the absolute abundance of each unique TCRbeta CDR3 rearrangement, sequence reads were collapsed and filtered. For each sample, productive Simpson clonality was calculated by taking the square root of Simpson's diversity index across productive rearrangements. Drawn from immuneACCESS, this table holds only the in-frame rearrangements with V and J called that TCRdb kept. Clones are partly lost; checked studies trace under half to an unresolved V gene and leave the rest unexplained. V, J and clone size are taken as reported in that table, and D and trimming were inferred from the DNA itself. Recorded for this sample are about 210,000 clones; more than 70% of them occurred a single time. Less than 3.5% of the sample goes to the ten largest clones.

About this clone: Its antigen target is currently unknown. Base qualities are missing; no much larger clone stands one base away.

The chain is encoded by TRBV12-3 or TRBV12-4 joined to TRBJ1-1, with a weak D call of TRBD1 (6 bases match). Sequencing used peripheral blood. The sequence was obtained from a man over 45 with active or convalescent COVID-19. The DNA sequence is given as TGTGCCAGCAGTCCCTCAGGGGCTGAAGCTTTCTTT. It encodes CASSPSGAEAFF.